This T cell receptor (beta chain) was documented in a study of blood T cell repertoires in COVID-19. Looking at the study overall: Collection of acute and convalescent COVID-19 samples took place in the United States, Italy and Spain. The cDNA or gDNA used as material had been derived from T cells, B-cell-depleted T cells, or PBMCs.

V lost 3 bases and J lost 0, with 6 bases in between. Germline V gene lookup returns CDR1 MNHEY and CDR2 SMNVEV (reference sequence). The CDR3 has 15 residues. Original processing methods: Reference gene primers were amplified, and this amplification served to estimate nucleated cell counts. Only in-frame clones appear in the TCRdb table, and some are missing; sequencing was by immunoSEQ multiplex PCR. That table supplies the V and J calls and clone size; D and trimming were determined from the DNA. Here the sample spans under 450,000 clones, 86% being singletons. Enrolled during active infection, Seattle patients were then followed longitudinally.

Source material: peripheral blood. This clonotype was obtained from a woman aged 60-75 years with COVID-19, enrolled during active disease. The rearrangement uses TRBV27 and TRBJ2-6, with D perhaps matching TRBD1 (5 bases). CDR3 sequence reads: CASSFQGSGANVLTF. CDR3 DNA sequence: TGTGCCAGCAGTTTCCAGGGCTCTGGGGCCAACGTCCTGACTTTC.